This TCR beta chain stems from a study of response to subunit inactivated influenza vaccine. Trimming cost V 5 bases and J 4 bases, with 8 bases left between them. The CDR3 spans 11 residues. CDR1 is SQVTM, CDR2 ANQGSEA, per germline. This clonotype was seen many times. TCRdb analysed the RT-PCR reads with MiXCR anew, one entry per CDR3 protein. The table includes roughly 630,000 distinct CDR3 sequences, approximately 14% detected once. This clonotype was sampled from a man over 45 who received an inactivated influenza vaccine. The material was PBMCs from blood, obtained 14 to 15 days before vaccination. The chain couples TRBV29-1 to TRBJ1-1, with D hard to call. CDR3 nucleotide sequence: TGCAGCGTTTACCGGGGCACTGAAGCTTTCTTT. Its protein is CSVYRGTEAFF. Full variable domain (remainder filled in from reference TRBV29-1 and TRBJ1-1): SAVISQKPSRDICQRGTSLTIQCQVDSQVTMMFWYRQQPGQSLTLIATANQGSEATYESGFVIDKFPISRPNLTFSTLTVSNMSPEDSSIYLCSVYRGTEAFFGQGTRLTVV.